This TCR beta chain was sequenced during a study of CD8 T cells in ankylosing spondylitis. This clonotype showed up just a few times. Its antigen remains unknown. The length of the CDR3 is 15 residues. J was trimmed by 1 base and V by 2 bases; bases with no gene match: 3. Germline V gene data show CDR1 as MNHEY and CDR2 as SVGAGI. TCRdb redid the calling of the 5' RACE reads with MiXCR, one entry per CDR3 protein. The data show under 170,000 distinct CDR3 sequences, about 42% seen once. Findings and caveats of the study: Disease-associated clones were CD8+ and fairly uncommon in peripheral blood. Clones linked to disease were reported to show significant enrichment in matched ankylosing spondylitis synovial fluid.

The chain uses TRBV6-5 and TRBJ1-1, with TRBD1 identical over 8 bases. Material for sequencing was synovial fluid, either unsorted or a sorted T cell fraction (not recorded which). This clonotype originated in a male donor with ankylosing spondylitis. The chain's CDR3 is CASSYPGQANTEAFF. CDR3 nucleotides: TGTGCCAGCAGTTACCCGGGACAGGCGAACACTGAAGCTTTCTTT.